The rows below give T cell receptor beta chains drawn from one sample of a study of blood T cell repertoires in COVID-19. Produced via immunoSEQ multiplex PCR; TCRdb's table is partial and in-frame only. The sample shows over 70,000 clones, 75% to 80% of them seen only once. The specimen sequenced was peripheral blood. These receptors came from a man in his 70s with COVID-19, enrolled during active disease. Each CDR3 is given without its conserved first and last residue.

AARTGDSYEQY | TRBJ2-7 | TRBV10-2
ASRISPPGERYNEQF | TRBJ2-1 | TRBV28
ASGPGQGYSNQPQH | TRBJ1-5 | TRBV12-5
ASSSEGQNTEAF | TRBJ1-1 | TRBV5-1
ASSLTTDRVTEAF | TRBJ1-1 | TRBV7-3
ASSQDGLAGGISYNEQF | TRBJ2-1 | TRBV3-1/TRBV3-2
ASSLDNRATNEKLF | TRBJ1-4 | TRBV7-9
ASSLGESETQY | TRBJ2-5 | TRBV7-8
ASSSLTSGKYNEQF | TRBJ2-1 | TRBV27
AGGDRQGATDTQY | TRBJ2-3 | TRBV6-1
SVVPAVDEQF | TRBJ2-1 | TRBV29-1
ASSFRGRNTEAF | TRBJ1-1 | TRBV5-4
ASTLGGGHTDTQY | TRBJ2-3 | TRBV19
ASSPQNREEKLF | TRBJ1-4 | TRBV18
ASSQFLGGEQY | TRBJ2-7 | TRBV16
ASSLGVAGVLTGELF | TRBJ2-2 | TRBV5-6
ASKTTSGGDNEQF | TRBJ2-1 | TRBV6-5
SVLGQGNEQY | TRBJ2-7 | TRBV29-1
ASSGPGGALNTEAF | TRBJ1-1 | TRBV7-2
ATSDAARGLYGYT | TRBJ1-2 | TRBV24-1
ASSNNRADTQY | TRBJ2-3 | TRBV6-6
ASSQEKRDRGDTQY | TRBJ2-3 | TRBV4-3
ASSQGAPGSGNTIY | TRBJ1-3 | TRBV4-2
ASTKGQGGPYEQY | TRBJ2-7 | TRBV5-4